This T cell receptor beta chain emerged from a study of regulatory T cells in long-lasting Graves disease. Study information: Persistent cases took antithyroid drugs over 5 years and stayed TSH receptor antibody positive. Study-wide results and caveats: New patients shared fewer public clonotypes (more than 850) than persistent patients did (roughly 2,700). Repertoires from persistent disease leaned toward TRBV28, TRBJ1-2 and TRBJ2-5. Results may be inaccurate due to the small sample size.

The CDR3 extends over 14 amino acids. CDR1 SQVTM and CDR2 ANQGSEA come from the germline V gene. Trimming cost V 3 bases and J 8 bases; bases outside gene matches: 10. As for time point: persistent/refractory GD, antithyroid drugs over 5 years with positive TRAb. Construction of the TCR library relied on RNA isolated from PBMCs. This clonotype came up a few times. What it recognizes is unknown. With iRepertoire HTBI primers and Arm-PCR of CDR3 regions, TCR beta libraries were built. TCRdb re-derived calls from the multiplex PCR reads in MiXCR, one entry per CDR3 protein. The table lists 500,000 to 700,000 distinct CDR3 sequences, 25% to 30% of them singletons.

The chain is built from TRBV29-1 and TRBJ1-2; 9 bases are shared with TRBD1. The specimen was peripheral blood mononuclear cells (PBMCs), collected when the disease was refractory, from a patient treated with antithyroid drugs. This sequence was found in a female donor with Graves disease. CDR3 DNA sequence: TGCAGCGTTGACCCGACAGGGGGGCTCCGGGGCTACACCTTC. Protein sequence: CSVDPTGGLRGYTF.